This is a list of T cell receptor beta chains from one sample in a study of blood T cell repertoires in COVID-19. Profiled with immunoSEQ multiplex PCR; TCRdb holds only in-frame clones, not every one. The sample records approximately 72,000 clones, around four fifths being singletons. Sequencing input: peripheral blood. All receptors come from a woman of 80 years or more with acute or convalescent COVID-19. Each CDR3 is given with its conserved first and last residue. A D gene is named only where the DNA matches it firmly. Size values are once, few and many counts, or a class for expanded clones, and some rows have none.

v_call	d_call	j_call	clone_size	cdr3_nt	cdr3_aa
TRBV9	-	TRBJ2-7	-	TGTGCCAGCAGCGTCTCGGAGGGCTACGAGCAGTACTTC	CASSVSEGYEQYF
TRBV5-1	-	TRBJ1-6	few	TGCGCCAGCAGTAGGAGGGTGAGGGGAGAGGTGAATAATTCACCCCTCCACTTT	CASSRRVRGEVNNSPLHF
TRBV2	-	TRBJ2-5	-	TGTGCCAGCAGCGAAGGCACTCGAGTGACCCAGTACTTC	CASSEGTRVTQYF
TRBV2	-	TRBJ2-2	-	TGTGCCAGCACCTTACTTACAGGGAACGGGGAGCTGTTTTTT	CASTLLTGNGELFF
TRBV18	-	TRBJ1-3	-	TGTGCCAGCTCACCAGGCCAGTCCTCTGGAAACACCATATATTTT	CASSPGQSSGNTIYF
TRBV5-1	-	TRBJ1-1	few	TGCGCCAGCAGCTGGGAGACCGGACGGGGGGAAGCTTTCTTT	CASSWETGRGEAFF
TRBV12-3/TRBV12-4	TRBD1	TRBJ1-2	-	TGTGCCAGCAGTGAGGGGGCGGGGGGCTACACCTTC	CASSEGAGGYTF
TRBV5-1	TRBD2	TRBJ2-2	few	TGCGCCAGCAACCTACTAGCGGGAGTAACCGGGGAGCTGTTTTTT	CASNLLAGVTGELFF
TRBV11-2	TRBD1	TRBJ1-2	few	TGTGCCAGCAGCCCACCGGGAGAGGGGGCCGGCTATGGCTACACCTTC	CASSPPGEGAGYGYTF
TRBV30	TRBD1	TRBJ1-5	few	TGTGCCTGGAGTCCCCGCCAGGGGGTAAAAGTAGTCGGTCAGCCCCAGCATTTT	CAWSPRQGVKVVGQPQHF
TRBV6-5	-	TRBJ1-5	-	TGTGCCAGCAGTTACTCGATCAGGGATGGGCAGCCCCAGCATTTT	CASSYSIRDGQPQHF
TRBV4-2	-	TRBJ1-1	-	TGTGCCAGCAGCCAAAGAGACAGGACTGAAGCTTTCTTT	CASSQRDRTEAFF
TRBV24-1	-	TRBJ2-2	-	TGTGCCACCAGTGATTCCGGGACATTTAACACCGGGGAGCTGTTTTTT	CATSDSGTFNTGELFF
TRBV19	-	TRBJ1-5	-	TGTGCCAGTAGTATAGTTCGGACTGGCGGTAGCAATCAGCCCCAGCATTTT	CASSIVRTGGSNQPQHF
TRBV1	-	TRBJ2-6	-	TGCACCAGCAGCCCCAGACTAGCGGGAGGGCCCCCTGGGGCCAACGTCCTGACTTTC	CTSSPRLAGGPPGANVLTF
TRBV27	TRBD1	TRBJ2-1	-	TGTGCCAGCAGTGCCCGACAGGGTTCCTACAATGAGCAGTTCTTC	CASSARQGSYNEQFF
TRBV7-9	TRBD1	TRBJ2-3	-	TGTGCCAGCAGCTTAGGACAGGGGGAGGCAGATACGCAGTATTTT	CASSLGQGEADTQYF
TRBV27	-	TRBJ2-1	-	TGTGCCAGCAGTCCCGGCGGACATAAATACAATGAGCAGTTCTTC	CASSPGGHKYNEQFF
TRBV27	-	TRBJ2-1	once	TGTGCCAGCAGTCGCGGGATGAAGTACAATGAGCAGTTCTTC	CASSRGMKYNEQFF
TRBV10-3	-	TRBJ2-7	-	TGTGCCATCAGTGAGGGGCAGGCGACGTACGAGCAGTACTTC	CAISEGQATYEQYF
TRBV19	TRBD1	TRBJ1-1	once	TGTGCCAGTAGTATAGGCGACAGGGCCACTGAAGCTTTCTTT	CASSIGDRATEAFF
TRBV3-1/TRBV3-2	TRBD2	TRBJ2-2	-	TGTGCCAGCAGAGGCGGGACTAGCGAATCCGGGGAGCTGTTTTTT	CASRGGTSESGELFF
TRBV29-1	TRBD1	TRBJ2-2	-	TGCAGCGTTCGTACCGGGACAGGGAACACCGGGGAGCTGTTTTTT	CSVRTGTGNTGELFF
TRBV12-5	TRBD1	TRBJ2-6	-	TGTGCTAGTGGTTTGCCGCGACCAGGGGGCGCATCTGGGGCCAACGTCCTGACTTTC	CASGLPRPGGASGANVLTF
TRBV27	-	TRBJ1-4	-	TGTGCCAGCAGTTTCGGGGGGAAAGCTAATGAAAAACTGTTTTTT	CASSFGGKANEKLFF
TRBV5-4	-	TRBJ2-1	-	TGTGCCAGCAGCTTGAATGGTGCGGGGAGCTCCTACAATGAGCAGTTCTTC	CASSLNGAGSSYNEQFF
TRBV10-3	TRBD1	TRBJ1-1	-	TGTGCCATCAGTGAGGGGATCGGGACAGATGAAGCTTTCTTT	CAISEGIGTDEAFF
TRBV5-4	-	TRBJ2-1	few	TGTGCCAGCAGCTCCGGGACAAGGGACTACAATGAGCAGTTCTTC	CASSSGTRDYNEQFF
TRBV19	-	TRBJ1-6	-	TGTGCCAGTAGTATAATGGGGCAGAATAATTCACCCCTCCACTTT	CASSIMGQNNSPLHF
TRBV5-4	-	TRBJ1-2	-	TGTGCCAGCAGCCCGCCGGTCGTTTCTGACAGCTACACCTTC	CASSPPVVSDSYTF
TRBV18	TRBD1	TRBJ1-1	-	TGTGCCAGCTCACCCCGGAGGGGGACAGGATATGAAGCTTTCTTT	CASSPRRGTGYEAFF
TRBV5-4	-	TRBJ1-2	-	TGTGCCAGCAGCTTGGAGACGACAGGTCACTATGGCTACACCTTC	CASSLETTGHYGYTF
TRBV6-1	-	TRBJ2-3	-	TGTGCCAGCAGTGAAGCGCGGGCGGTCCTCCGCACAGATACGCAGTATTTT	CASSEARAVLRTDTQYF
TRBV3-1/TRBV3-2	TRBD2	TRBJ2-3	-	TGTGCCAGCAGCCAAGGCCAAGCGGGGGCTCTCGGGGAGTATTTT	CASSQGQAGALGEYF
TRBV27	TRBD2	TRBJ2-7	-	TGTGCCAGCAGCAGACTAGCGGGAGAGAGGGGGCTCATGAACGAGCAGTACTTC	CASSRLAGERGLMNEQYF
TRBV6-6	-	TRBJ1-5	-	TGTGCCAGCAGTTACGACACTTTCTCGCCCCAGCATTTT	CASSYDTFSPQHF
TRBV7-9	TRBD2	TRBJ2-3	-	TGTGCCAGCAGACCTACTCTAGCGGGAGGAGGGGATACGCAGTATTTT	CASRPTLAGGGDTQYF
TRBV7-2	-	TRBJ2-1	few	TGTGCCAGCAGCTTCTTTACCAGTGAGCAGTTCTTC	CASSFFTSEQFF
TRBV10-3	TRBD2	TRBJ2-3	-	TGTGCCATCAGTGAGGGGACTAGCGGGGGGGCTAGCACAGATACGCAGTATTTT	CAISEGTSGGASTDTQYF
TRBV30	-	TRBJ1-1	once	TGTGCCTGGATTCGGGTCACTGAAGCTTTCTTT	CAWIRVTEAFF
TRBV11-3	TRBD1	TRBJ1-6	-	TGTGCCAGCAGCTTAGCAGGGGGCAACGACAATTCACCCCTCCACTTT	CASSLAGGNDNSPLHF
TRBV6-5	-	TRBJ1-5	-	TGTGCCAGCAGGGGACACGATGGTCAGCCCCAGCATTTT	CASRGHDGQPQHF
TRBV11-3	TRBD2	TRBJ2-1	-	TGTGCCAGCAGCTTTCTAGCGGGAGGGCCCTTAGACAATGAGCAGTTCTTC	CASSFLAGGPLDNEQFF
TRBV7-2	TRBD1	TRBJ2-1	-	TGTGCCAGCAGCCCCCGGGACAGGTGGAGCGATGAGCAGTTCTTC	CASSPRDRWSDEQFF
TRBV28	TRBD1	TRBJ1-2	-	TGTGCCAGCAGTTCGACAGGGGAGGGCTATGGCTACACCTTC	CASSSTGEGYGYTF
TRBV3-1/TRBV3-2	-	TRBJ1-6	-	TGTGCCAGCAGCCAAGGAAGAGGGAATAATTCACCCCTCCACTTT	CASSQGRGNNSPLHF
TRBV7-3	TRBD1	TRBJ1-1	-	TGTGCCAGCAGCCGGGACAGGAACACTGAAGCTTTCTTT	CASSRDRNTEAFF
TRBV4-2	-	TRBJ1-2	few	TGTGCCAGCAGCCAAGATCGCAGGGGTGAAAGTGGCTACACCTTC	CASSQDRRGESGYTF
TRBV5-6	-	TRBJ1-2	-	TGTGCCAGCAGCTCCCTAGTGACCGTATCCGGCTACACCTTC	CASSSLVTVSGYTF
TRBV5-1	TRBD1	TRBJ2-5	-	TGCGCCAGCACCCCCAGACAGGGCCCCCGGGAGACCCAGTACTTC	CASTPRQGPRETQYF
TRBV5-4	-	TRBJ1-1	-	TGTGCCAGCAGCCAAACGGGGGGGCCGGACACTGAAGCTTTCTTT	CASSQTGGPDTEAFF
TRBV5-6	-	TRBJ2-1	-	TGTGCCAGCAGCTCTAGCAACGGCAATGAGCAGTTCTTC	CASSSSNGNEQFF